This T cell receptor (beta chain) originates from a study of CD8+CD57+ T cells in acquired aplastic anemia. Study summary: Across the sorted CD4+ and CD8+ cells, DNA amounts averaged roughly 3.5 ug.

The authors sequenced patients whose flow cytometry had shown CD8+CD57+ cell expansion. Genomic DNA provided the template from which TCR beta VDJ and CDR3 profiles were obtained. From the reads, TCRdb called clonotypes with MiXCR, one entry per CDR3 protein. This table holds 100,000 to 150,000 distinct CDR3 sequences, approximately 41% found once. A remark on this clonotype: Its antigen is unidentified.

Unmatched junction bases numbered 14, after V lost 9 bases and J lost 5 bases. Germline loops: CDR1 LNHDA, CDR2 SQIVND (reference sequence). The length of the CDR3 is 15 residues. Study observations and caveats: The number of CD8+ CDR3 sequences shared by patients and controls was under 35.

The TCR originated in a human donor with aplastic anemia. V is TRBV19 and J is TRBJ1-1; the match to TRBD1 covers 8 bases. Specimen: sorted CD4+, CD8+, or CD8+CD57+ T cells (not recorded which) from PBMCs. CDR3 region: CASLRQGAVGTEAFF. DNA for the CDR3: TGTGCCAGCCTACGGCAGGGGGCTGTAGGAACTGAAGCTTTCTTT.